This T cell receptor beta chain stems from a study of OX40 agonist ivuxolimab in advanced cancers. Samples were taken at baseline and on day 1 of cycles 4 and 7. Method: immunoSEQ multiplex PCR; TCRdb's copy keeps in-frame clones and lacks some. The sample includes over 80,000 clones, roughly 88% of them seen just once. Worth noting for this clone: Antigen specificity is unknown.

The CDR3 contains 15 residues. Germline V gives CDR1 MDHEN, CDR2 SYDVKM. V gave up 2 bases and J gave up 7 bases; unmatched junction bases: 6. Findings and limits, study-wide: The antigens recognized by the expanded peripheral T cells, that is their antigen specificity, were not determined. On average, a greater number of expanded clones characterised CD8+ T cells relative to CD4+.

The source is an adult with an advanced solid tumor such as melanoma, head and neck, liver or kidney cancer. V usage is TRBV28 and J usage is TRBJ1-4; 8 nucleotides agree with TRBD1. Specimen: CD4+ or CD8+ T cells sorted from blood, collected in a trial of the OX40 agonist ivuxolimab. CDR3 amino acids: CASSLARGLSEKLFF. The CDR3 region has the DNA TGTGCCAGCAGTTTAGCCAGGGGGCTCAGTGAAAAACTGTTTTTT.